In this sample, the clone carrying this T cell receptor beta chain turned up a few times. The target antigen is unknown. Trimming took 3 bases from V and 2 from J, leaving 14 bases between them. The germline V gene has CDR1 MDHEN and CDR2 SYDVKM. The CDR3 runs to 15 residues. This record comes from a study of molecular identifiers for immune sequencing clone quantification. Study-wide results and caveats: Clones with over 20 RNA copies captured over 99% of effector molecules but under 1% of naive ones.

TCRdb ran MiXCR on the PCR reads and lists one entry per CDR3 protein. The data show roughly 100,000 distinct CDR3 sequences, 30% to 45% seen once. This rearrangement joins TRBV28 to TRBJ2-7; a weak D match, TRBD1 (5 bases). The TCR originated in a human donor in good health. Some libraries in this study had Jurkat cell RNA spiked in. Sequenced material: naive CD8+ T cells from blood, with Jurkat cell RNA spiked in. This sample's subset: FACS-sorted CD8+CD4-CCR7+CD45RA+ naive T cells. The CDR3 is CASSFKLTEPYEQYF. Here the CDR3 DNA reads TGTGCCAGCAGTTTCAAGCTGACAGAGCCCTACGAGCAGTACTTC.